The source of this T cell receptor (beta chain) is a study of identical twins. General study findings and limits: Conclusions were based on cross-sectional statistical analysis, without following the same donors.

This clonotype turned up a few times. The antigen remains undetermined. One entry per CDR3 protein results from TCRdb running MiXCR on the 5' RACE reads. The repertoire consists of nearly 900,000 distinct CDR3 sequences, with around an eighth occurring once and the leading ten covering around 1.5%. V lost 1 base to trimming and J lost 6 bases, with 10 bases between them. This CDR3 is built from 14 residues. Germline assignment: CDR1 SGHRS and CDR2 YFSETQ. These same records also appear under a second study, on yellow fever vaccine responses in identical twins.

The chain recombines TRBV5-1 with TRBJ2-2, with D possibly matching TRBD2 (7 bases). The TCR was taken from a woman between 18 and 29 years old in good health. The sample was PBMCs. The chain's CDR3 is CASSLSGGPGELFF. DNA of the CDR3: TGCGCCAGCAGCTTGTCGGGGGGCCCCGGGGAGCTGTTTTTT. Using reference TRBV5-1 and TRBJ2-2 for the parts outside the CDR3, the full variable domain is KAGVTQTPRYLIKTRGQQVTLSCSPISGHRSVSWYQQTPGQGLQFLFEYFSETQRNKGNFPGRFSGRQFSNSRSEMNVSTLELGDSALYLCASSLSGGPGELFFGEGSRLTVL.